The rows below give T cell receptor beta chains drawn from one sample of a study of blood T cell repertoires in COVID-19. Assay used: immunoSEQ multiplex PCR; TCRdb lists only in-frame clones, some missing. The sample shows around 300,000 clones, roughly nine tenths of them seen only once. The sequenced material came from PBMCs or T cells enriched from blood (not recorded which). These receptors came from a woman between 40 and 55 years old who had recovered from COVID-19. Both conserved end residues are part of each CDR3. Each record gives: J gene, D gene, clone size, V gene, CDR3 DNA, CDR3 protein. D genes are given only for firm matches. Some rows mark clone size as missing; the rest say once, few, many or name a class of expanded clone.

TRBJ2-7,-,-,TRBV2,TGTGCCATGGCAGAACGCAGCTCCTACGAGCAGTACTTC,CAMAERSSYEQYF
TRBJ2-7,-,once,TRBV7-8,TGTGCCAGCAGCTTCTCTGCCGGCGAGCAGTACTTC,CASSFSAGEQYF
TRBJ1-3,-,-,TRBV2,TGTGCCAGCAGTGAGCGGGGACGCTCTGGAAACACCATATATTTT,CASSERGRSGNTIYF
TRBJ1-4,-,-,TRBV2,TGTGCCAGCAGCCGAGGAACATCGGGAGAAAAACTGTTTTTT,CASSRGTSGEKLFF
TRBJ2-5,TRBD2,-,TRBV5-1,TGCGCCAGCAGCTTGGGTAGCGGGAGGTCCCAAGAGACCCAGTACTTC,CASSLGSGRSQETQYF
TRBJ1-3,-,few,TRBV4-1,TGCGCCAGCAGCCTAAACTCTGGTTCTGGAAACACCATATATTTT,CASSLNSGSGNTIYF
TRBJ1-1,-,-,TRBV14,TGTGCCAGCAGCCAGGGGGCCAACACTGAAGCTTTCTTT,CASSQGANTEAFF
TRBJ2-7,-,-,TRBV5-1,TGCGCCAGCAGCTTGGCACTGGGGGCTAGGGGCTACGAGCAGTACTTC,CASSLALGARGYEQYF
TRBJ1-4,-,-,TRBV4-3,TGCGCCAGCAGCCAAGACCCCCACAGGGACACAACTAATGAAAAACTGTTTTTT,CASSQDPHRDTTNEKLFF
TRBJ2-7,TRBD2,once,TRBV6-2/TRBV6-3,TGTGCCAGCAGTGTAAACTTGGCGGGAGTCGTATACGAGCAGTACTTC,CASSVNLAGVVYEQYF
TRBJ1-5,TRBD1,-,TRBV5-1,TGCGCCAGCAGCCGCGCTCCGATGGGACAGGGAGACGATCAGCCCCAGCATTTT,CASSRAPMGQGDDQPQHF
TRBJ2-1,-,few,TRBV19,TGTGCCAGTAGTACCCATCCAACAGGGTCTGAGCAGTTCTTC,CASSTHPTGSEQFF
TRBJ1-2,TRBD1,-,TRBV12-3/TRBV12-4,TGTGCCAGCAGCTCAGGGGGCGTAAATGGCTACACCTTC,CASSSGGVNGYTF
TRBJ2-7,-,-,TRBV7-2,TGTGCCAGCAGCTCTTATTCCTACGAGCAGTACTTC,CASSSYSYEQYF
TRBJ1-6,TRBD1,few,TRBV7-2,TGTGCCAGCAGACTCGACAGGGCGCAAAATTCACCCCTCCACTTT,CASRLDRAQNSPLHF
TRBJ2-1,TRBD2,-,TRBV2,TGTGCCTCCAGGGAGCGGGGTTCCTACAATGAGCAGTTCTTC,CASRERGSYNEQFF